A single sample gave rise to the 10 T cell receptor beta chains below, sequenced in a study of T-cell reconstitution after alpha-beta-depleted transplantation in children (dated by TCRdb to the mid-2010s). The sample's treatment or condition label, decoded: allogeneic hematopoietic cell transplantation with graft depleted of TCRalphabeta T cells and CD19 B cells. The library relied on PCR. Sequenced using an Illumina HiSeq 2500. To normalize quantification of the TCRbeta repertoire, the TCR libraries were built with molecular barcoding that relied on unique molecular identifiers. The raw public reads went through TCRdb reprocessing: fastp at Q25, MiXCR clone calling, in-frame beta chains kept. Records with the same CDR3 protein are collapsed into one entry carrying the most frequent genes and DNA. Across this sample there are about 830,000 distinct CDR3 sequences, with approximately 15% seen only once. The top ten constitute around 5.3% of the sample.

The sequences come from PBMCs, mostly from graft donor cells, collected 360 days after TCRalphabeta/CD19-depleted stem cell transplant. The receptors were sampled from a male patient younger than 18 who had a stem cell transplant for acute lymphoblastic leukemia, so the T cells may come from the graft donor.

The sample holds many counts of this clonotype. This chain connects TRBV5-1 to TRBJ2-7; D is uncertain. Germline V gene data show CDR1 as SGHRS and CDR2 as YFSETQ. V gave up 0 bases and J gave up 4 bases, with 11 bases separating them. This CDR3 comprises 14 residues. In DNA, the CDR3 is TGCGCCAGCAGCTTGGCGTCCATCGCGTACGAGCAGTACTTC. It specifies CASSLASIAYEQYF.

This chain uses TRBV29-1 with TRBJ2-7; D could derive from TRBD1 or TRBD2 (5 bases each). The CDR3 runs 10 residues. Per germline, CDR1 SQVTM and CDR2 ANQGSEA. CDR3 sequence (DNA): TGCGCGGCCGGGGCCTCCGAGCAGTACTTC. It codes for CAAGASEQYF.

The rearrangement links TRBV9 to TRBJ2-7, with D unclear. This CDR3 comprises 15 residues. Trimming pared 0 bases from V and 2 bases from J, leaving 12 bases between. Germline V gene lookup returns CDR1 SGDLS and CDR2 YYNGEE. CDR3 coding DNA: TGTGCCAGCAGCGTAGGAACCCAGGCCACCTACGAGCAGTACTTC. This encodes CASSVGTQATYEQYF.

The chain employs TRBV20-1 and TRBJ2-3; D is uncertain. Trimming cost V 3 bases and J 5 bases, with 9 bases left between them. Per the germline V gene, CDR1 is DFQATT and CDR2 is SNEGSKA (reference sequence). CDR3 length: 12 residues. CDR3 residues: CSARAARDTQYF. The CDR3 DNA reads TGCAGTGCTAGGGCGGCTCGAGATACGCAGTATTTT.

The rearrangement joins TRBV5-1 to TRBJ2-3, with a weak D call TRBD2 (6 bases). CDR1 SGHRS and CDR2 YFSETQ come from the germline V gene. The CDR3 has 14 amino acids. Trimming took 2 bases from V and 6 from J, leaving 13 bases between them. In DNA form, the CDR3 reads TGCGCCAGCAGCTTATCACTAGCAGGGGATACGCAGTATTTT. This codes for CASSLSLAGDTQYF. The whole variable domain, remainder taken from reference TRBV5-1 and TRBJ2-3, is KAGVTQTPRYLIKTRGQQVTLSCSPISGHRSVSWYQQTPGQGLQFLFEYFSETQRNKGNFPGRFSGRQFSNSRSEMNVSTLELGDSALYLCASSLSLAGDTQYFGPGTRLTVL.

The chain carries TRBV7-9 and TRBJ2-1; D is unclear. Trimming removed 5 bases from V and 6 bases from J, with 17 bases in between. Germline CDR1 and CDR2: SEHNR and FQNEAQ (reference sequence). The CDR3 has 15 residues. The CDR3 DNA sequence: TGTGCCAGCAGCACCCGAGGTGGACCCGTCAATGAGCAGTTCTTC. Protein: CASSTRGGPVNEQFF.

This chain uses TRBV27 with TRBJ2-7; 9 positions agree with TRBD2. Germline values: CDR1 MNHEY, CDR2 SMNVEV (reference sequence). V was clipped by 8 bases and J by 0 bases; unmatched bases: 8. The CDR3 loop spans 15 amino acids. The CDR3: CASHIAGAPSYEQYF. In nucleotides, the CDR3 is TGTGCCAGCCATATAGCGGGAGCGCCCTCCTACGAGCAGTACTTC.

The rearrangement joins TRBV4-1 to TRBJ2-1; 8 bases agree with TRBD2. The germline CDR1 and CDR2 sequences are MGHRA and YSYEKL. This CDR3 is 15 amino acids long. The V segment lost 1 base and the J segment 4 bases; nucleotides outside the gene matches: 3. Here the CDR3 reads CASSQVLAEYNEQFF. The CDR3 DNA reads as TGCGCCAGCAGCCAAGTACTAGCGGAATACAATGAGCAGTTCTTC.

The chain carries TRBV7-8 and TRBJ2-5, with 8 bases aligning to TRBD1. Looked up from germline, CDR1 is SGHVS and CDR2 is FQNEAQ. The CDR3 consists of 14 residues. V shed 4 bases and J 5 bases; nucleotides not matched to a gene: 6. The CDR3 DNA reads TGTGCCAGCAGCTCCTGGGACAGGTTGGAGACCCAGTACTTC. Translation gives CASSSWDRLETQYF.

This clonotype was observed a few times. This sequence joins TRBV2 and TRBJ2-3, with 10 bases matching TRBD2. Looked up from germline, CDR1 is SNHLY and CDR2 is FYNNEI. This CDR3 has 18 residues. Trimming took 6 bases from V and 4 from J; bases not matched to a gene: 16. CDR3 nucleotides: TGTGCCAGCAGCGCCCCGGAGAGCGGGAGGGCCGGTGCAGATACGCAGTATTTT. The encoded protein is CASSAPESGRAGADTQYF.